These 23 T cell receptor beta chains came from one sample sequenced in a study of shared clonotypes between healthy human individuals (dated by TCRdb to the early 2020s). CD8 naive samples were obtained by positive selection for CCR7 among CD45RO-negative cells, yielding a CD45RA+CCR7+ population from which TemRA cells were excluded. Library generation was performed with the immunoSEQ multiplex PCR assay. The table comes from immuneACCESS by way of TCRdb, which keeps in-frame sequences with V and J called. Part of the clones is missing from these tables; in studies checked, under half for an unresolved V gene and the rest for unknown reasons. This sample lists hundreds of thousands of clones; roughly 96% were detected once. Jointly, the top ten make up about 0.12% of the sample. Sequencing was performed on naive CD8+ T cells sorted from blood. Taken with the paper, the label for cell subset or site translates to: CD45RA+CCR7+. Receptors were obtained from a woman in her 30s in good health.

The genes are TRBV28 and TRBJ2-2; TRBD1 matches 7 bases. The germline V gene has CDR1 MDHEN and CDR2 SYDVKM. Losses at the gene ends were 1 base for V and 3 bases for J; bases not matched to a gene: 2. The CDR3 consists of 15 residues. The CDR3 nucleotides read TGTGCCAGCAGTTTATCAGGGGGATACACCGGGGAGCTGTTTTTT. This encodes CASSLSGGYTGELFF.

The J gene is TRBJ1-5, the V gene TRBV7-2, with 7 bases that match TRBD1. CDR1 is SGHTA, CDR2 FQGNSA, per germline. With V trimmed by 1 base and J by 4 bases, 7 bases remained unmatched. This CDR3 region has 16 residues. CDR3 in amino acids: CASSLVGQVGNQPQHF. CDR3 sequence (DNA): TGTGCCAGCAGCTTAGTAGGACAGGTTGGAAATCAGCCCCAGCATTTT.

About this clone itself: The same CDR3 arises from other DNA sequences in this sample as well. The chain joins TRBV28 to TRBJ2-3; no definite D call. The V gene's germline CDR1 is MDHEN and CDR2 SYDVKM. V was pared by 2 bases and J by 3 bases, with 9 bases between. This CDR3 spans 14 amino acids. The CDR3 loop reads CASSLVGGTDTQYF. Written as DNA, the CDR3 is TGTGCCAGCAGTTTAGTGGGTGGGACAGATACGCAGTATTTT.

CDR3 loop: CAISATGGQIYEQYF. The CDR3 DNA is TGTGCCATCAGTGCTACGGGGGGACAGATCTACGAGCAGTACTTC. The rearrangement links TRBV10-3 to TRBJ2-7; D may be TRBD1 or TRBD2 (7 bases each). The CDR3 contains 15 residues. Germline-derived CDR1 and CDR2 are ENHRY and SYGVKD. V gave up 4 bases and J gave up 3 bases, with 16 bases separating them.

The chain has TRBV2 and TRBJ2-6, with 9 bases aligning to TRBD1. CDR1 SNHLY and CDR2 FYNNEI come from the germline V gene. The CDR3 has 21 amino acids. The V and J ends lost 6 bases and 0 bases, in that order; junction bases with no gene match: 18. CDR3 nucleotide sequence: TGTGCCAGCAGGGATTTACGGACAGGGGAAAAGATAAGCTCTGGGGCCAACGTCCTGACTTTC. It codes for CASRDLRTGEKISSGANVLTF.

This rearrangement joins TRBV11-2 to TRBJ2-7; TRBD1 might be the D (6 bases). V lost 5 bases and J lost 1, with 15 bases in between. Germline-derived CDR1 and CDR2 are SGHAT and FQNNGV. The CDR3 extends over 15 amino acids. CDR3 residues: CASSPQGRRSYEQYF. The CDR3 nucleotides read TGTGCCAGCAGCCCCCAGGGGCGAAGATCCTACGAGCAGTACTTC.

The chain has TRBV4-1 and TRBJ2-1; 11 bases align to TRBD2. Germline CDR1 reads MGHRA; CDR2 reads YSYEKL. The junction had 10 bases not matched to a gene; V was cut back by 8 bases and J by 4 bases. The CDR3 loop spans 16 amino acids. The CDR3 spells CASGQVTSGTYNEQFF. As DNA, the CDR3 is TGCGCCAGCGGTCAGGTGACTAGCGGGACATACAATGAGCAGTTCTTC.

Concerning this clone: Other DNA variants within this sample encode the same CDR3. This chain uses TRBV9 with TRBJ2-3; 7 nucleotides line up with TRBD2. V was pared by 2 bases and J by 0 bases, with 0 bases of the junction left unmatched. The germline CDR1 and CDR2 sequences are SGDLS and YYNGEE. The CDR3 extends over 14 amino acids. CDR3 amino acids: CASSVGGSTDTQYF. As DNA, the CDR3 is TGTGCCAGCAGCGTGGGAGGGAGCACAGATACGCAGTATTTT.

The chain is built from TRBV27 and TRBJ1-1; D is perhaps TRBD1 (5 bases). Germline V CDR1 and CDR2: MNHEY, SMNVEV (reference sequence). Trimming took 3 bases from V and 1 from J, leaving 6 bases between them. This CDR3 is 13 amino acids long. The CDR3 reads CASSFGANTEAFF. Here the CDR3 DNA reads TGTGCCAGCAGTTTCGGGGCGAACACTGAAGCTTTCTTT.

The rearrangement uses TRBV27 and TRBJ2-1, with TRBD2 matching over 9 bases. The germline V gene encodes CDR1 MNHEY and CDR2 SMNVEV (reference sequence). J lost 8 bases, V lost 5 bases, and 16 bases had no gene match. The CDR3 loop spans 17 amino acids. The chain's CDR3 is CASSPLLAGGPDDEQFF. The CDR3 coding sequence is TGTGCCAGCAGTCCCTTATTGGCGGGAGGGCCCGATGATGAGCAGTTCTTC.

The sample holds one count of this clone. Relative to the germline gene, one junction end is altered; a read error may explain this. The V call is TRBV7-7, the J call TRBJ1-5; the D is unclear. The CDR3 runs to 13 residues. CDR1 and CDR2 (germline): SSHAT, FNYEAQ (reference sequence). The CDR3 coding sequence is TGTGCCAGCAGCTTAGGCAAGTCTCAGTCCCAGCATTTT. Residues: CASSLGKSQSQHF.

The CDR3 here is CASSEARQFSTYNEQFF. The CDR3 DNA reads as TGTGCCAGCAGTGAAGCGCGCCAGTTCTCCACCTACAATGAGCAGTTCTTC. This rearrangement joins TRBV2 to TRBJ2-1; no reliable D call. Trimming took 0 bases from V and 2 from J, leaving 14 bases between them. The germline CDR1 and CDR2 sequences are SNHLY and FYNNEI. The CDR3 covers 17 residues. The complete variable domain, with remaining parts taken from reference TRBV2 and TRBJ2-1, reads EPEVTQTPSHQVTQMGQEVILRCVPISNHLYFYWYRQILGQKVEFLVSFYNNEISEKSEIFDDQFSVERPDGSNFTLKIRSTKLEDSAMYFCASSEARQFSTYNEQFFGPGTRLTVL.

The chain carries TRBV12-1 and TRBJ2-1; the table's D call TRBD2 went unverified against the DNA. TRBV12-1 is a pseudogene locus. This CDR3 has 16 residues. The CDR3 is CASSSQGLRLYNEQFF. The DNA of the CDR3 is TGTGCCAGCAGCTCCCAAGGACTGCGACTATACAATGAGCAGTTCTTC.

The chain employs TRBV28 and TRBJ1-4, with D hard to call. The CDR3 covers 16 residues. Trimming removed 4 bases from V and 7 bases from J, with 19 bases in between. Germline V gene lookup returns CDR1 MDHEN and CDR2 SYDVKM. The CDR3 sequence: CASSSSSEDVGEKLFF. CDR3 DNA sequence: TGTGCCAGCAGTTCCTCCTCTGAGGATGTGGGTGAAAAACTGTTTTTT.

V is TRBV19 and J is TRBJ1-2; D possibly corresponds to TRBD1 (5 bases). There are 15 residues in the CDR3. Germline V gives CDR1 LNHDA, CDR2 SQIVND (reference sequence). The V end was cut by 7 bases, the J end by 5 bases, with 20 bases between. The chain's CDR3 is CASNGGDERPYGYTF. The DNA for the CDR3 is TGTGCCAGTAACGGTGGGGACGAGCGACCTTATGGCTACACCTTC.

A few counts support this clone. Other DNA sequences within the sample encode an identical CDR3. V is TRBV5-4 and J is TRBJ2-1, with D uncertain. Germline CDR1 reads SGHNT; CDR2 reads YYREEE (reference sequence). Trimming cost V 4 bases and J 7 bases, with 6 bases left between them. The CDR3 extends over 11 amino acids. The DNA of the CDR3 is TGTGCCAGCAGCAGCCTGAATGAGCAGTTCTTC. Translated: CASSSLNEQFF.

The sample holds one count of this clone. The CDR3 is CASTLPHTGGAYEQYF. The CDR3 DNA is TGTGCCAGCACCCTCCCCCATACGGGAGGAGCCTACGAGCAGTACTTC. The chain is built from TRBV28 and TRBJ2-7, with 7 positions matching TRBD2. The trim removed 7 bases at V and 2 bases at J, leaving 14 bases unmatched. The CDR3 consists of 16 residues. The germline V gene encodes CDR1 MDHEN and CDR2 SYDVKM.

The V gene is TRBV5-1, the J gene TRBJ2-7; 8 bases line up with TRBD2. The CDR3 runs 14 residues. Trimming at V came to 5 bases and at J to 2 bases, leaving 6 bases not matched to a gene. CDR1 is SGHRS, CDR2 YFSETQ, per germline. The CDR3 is CASSLERETYEQYF. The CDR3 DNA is TGCGCCAGCAGTCTGGAGCGGGAGACCTACGAGCAGTACTTC.

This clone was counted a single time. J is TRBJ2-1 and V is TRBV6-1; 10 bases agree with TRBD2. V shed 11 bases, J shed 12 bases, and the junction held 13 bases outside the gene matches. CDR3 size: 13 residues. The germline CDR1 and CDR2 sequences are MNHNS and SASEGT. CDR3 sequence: CAGGGIAGGWQFF. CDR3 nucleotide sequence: TGTGCCGGCGGGGGGATAGCGGGAGGTTGGCAGTTCTTC.

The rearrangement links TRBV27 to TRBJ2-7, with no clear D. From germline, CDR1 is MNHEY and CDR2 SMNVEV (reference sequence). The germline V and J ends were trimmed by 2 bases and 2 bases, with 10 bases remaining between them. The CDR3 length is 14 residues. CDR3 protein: CASSLGLQTYEQYF. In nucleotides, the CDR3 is TGTGCCAGCAGTTTAGGGCTACAGACCTACGAGCAGTACTTC.

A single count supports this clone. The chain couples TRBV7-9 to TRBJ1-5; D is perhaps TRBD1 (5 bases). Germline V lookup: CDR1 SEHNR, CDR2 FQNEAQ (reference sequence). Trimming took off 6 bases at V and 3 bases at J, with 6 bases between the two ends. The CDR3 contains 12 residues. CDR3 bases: TGTGCCAGCAGGGGGGACAATCAGCCCCAGCATTTT. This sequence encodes CASRGDNQPQHF.

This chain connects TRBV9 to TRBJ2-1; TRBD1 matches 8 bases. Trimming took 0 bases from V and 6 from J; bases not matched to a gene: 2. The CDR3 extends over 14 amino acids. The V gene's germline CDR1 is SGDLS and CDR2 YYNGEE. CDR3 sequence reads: CASSVGDRGNEQFF. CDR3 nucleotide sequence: TGTGCCAGCAGCGTAGGAGACAGGGGCAATGAGCAGTTCTTC.

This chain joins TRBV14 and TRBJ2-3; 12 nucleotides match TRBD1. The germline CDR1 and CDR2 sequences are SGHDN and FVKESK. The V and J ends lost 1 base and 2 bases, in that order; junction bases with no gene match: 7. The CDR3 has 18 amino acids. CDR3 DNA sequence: TGTGCCAGCAGCCAAGTTGCGGGGACAGGGGGCCCCACAGATACGCAGTATTTT. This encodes CASSQVAGTGGPTDTQYF.